Shown below are 2 T cell receptor beta chains from a single sample sequenced in a study of shared clonotypes between healthy human individuals. Measured with immunoSEQ multiplex PCR; TCRdb has only the in-frame clones, and not every one. The sample contains approximately 2.5 million clones, approximately 90% of which appear only once. Sequences were obtained from naive CD4+ T cells sorted from blood. The subset was: CD45RA+ positively selected. Receptor source: a young man in good health.

This clone was seen a handful of times. The chain has TRBV19 and TRBJ1-5, with D maybe TRBD1 (6 bases). The CDR3 totals 13 residues. The V gene's germline CDR1 is LNHDA and CDR2 SQIVND (reference sequence). The V and J ends lost 6 bases and 5 bases respectively, with 11 bases between them. CDR3 sequence: CASRDRKDQPQHF. CDR3 nucleotide sequence: TGTGCCAGTAGAGACAGGAAAGATCAGCCCCAGCATTTT. Full variable domain (missing parts from reference TRBV19 and TRBJ1-5): DGGITQSPKYLFRKEGQNVTLSCEQNLNHDAMYWYRQDPGQGLRLIYYSQIVNDFQKGDIAEGYSVSREKKESFPLTVTSAQKNPTAFYLCASRDRKDQPQHFGDGTRLSIL.

This clone was seen once. The chain carries TRBV5-8 and TRBJ2-1; TRBD1 agrees at 10 bases. V dropped 0 bases and J dropped 5; count of bases not matched to a gene: 8. Germline V gives CDR1 SGHTS, CDR2 YDEGEE. The CDR3 has 17 residues. Here the CDR3 reads CASSLGAGTGVDNEQFF. CDR3 DNA: TGTGCCAGCAGCTTGGGAGCCGGGACAGGGGTCGACAATGAGCAGTTCTTC.